These 14 T cell receptor beta chains came from one sample sequenced in a study of blood T cell repertoires in COVID-19. TCRdb's copy holds only in-frame clones and misses some; the assay was immunoSEQ multiplex PCR. In the table there are 85,000 to 110,000 clones, around 90% of which are singletons. Sample: peripheral blood. These receptors all stem from a middle-aged man in a cohort sampled during active COVID-19.

The V gene is TRBV4-2, the J gene TRBJ2-2, with TRBD1 identical over 8 bases. The ends lost 3 bases at V and 2 bases at J; junction bases unmatched: 5. The CDR3 consists of 16 residues. Germline V gene lookup returns CDR1 LGHNA and CDR2 YNFKEQ. The CDR3 coding sequence is TGTGCCAGCAGCCACCACGGACAGGGTAACACCGGGGAGCTGTTTTTT. Translation gives CASSHHGQGNTGELFF.

This sequence joins TRBV7-6 and TRBJ2-2; 10 bases line up with TRBD1. Trimming cost V 5 bases and J 7 bases; bases outside gene matches: 10. CDR1 is SGHVS and CDR2 is FNYEAQ in the germline V gene. The CDR3 is 16 residues long. The CDR3 reads CASSNRQGARSGELFF. The CDR3 DNA sequence: TGTGCCAGCAGCAATCGACAGGGGGCTCGTAGCGGGGAGCTGTTTTTT.

The chain uses TRBV7-2 and TRBJ2-2; 7 bases are shared with TRBD2. The germline V gene encodes CDR1 SGHTA and CDR2 FQGNSA. J lost 5 bases, V lost 1 base, and 4 bases had no gene match. The length of the CDR3 is 15 residues. The CDR3 is CASSLGREGTGELFF. The CDR3 DNA is TGTGCCAGCAGCTTAGGCAGGGAGGGGACCGGGGAGCTGTTTTTT. Based on the CDR3 plus reference TRBV7-2 and TRBJ2-2, the full variable domain is GAGVSQSPSNKVTEKGKDVELRCDPISGHTALYWYRQSLGQGLEFLIYFQGNSAPDKSGLPSDRFSAERTGGSVSTLTIQRTQQEDSAVYLCASSLGREGTGELFFGEGSRLTVL.

The gene calls are TRBV9 and TRBJ2-7, with 8 bases aligning to TRBD2. In germline, CDR1 is SGDLS, CDR2 YYNGEE. The V segment lost 0 bases and the J segment 4 bases; nucleotides outside the gene matches: 12. The CDR3 has 17 amino acids. The DNA for the CDR3 is TGTGCCAGCAGCGTAGCAAAAAGCGGGGGCGACTATTACGAGCAGTACGTC. As protein: CASSVAKSGGDYYEQYV.

The CDR3 loop is CASSTAGAETGELFF. The DNA of the CDR3 is TGCGCCAGCAGCACCGCGGGGGCTGAAACCGGGGAGCTGTTTTTT. This chain connects TRBV5-1 to TRBJ2-2; the D gene is possibly TRBD2 (7 bases). This CDR3 has 15 amino acids. Per germline, CDR1 SGHRS and CDR2 YFSETQ. Trimming shortened V by 4 bases and J by 5 bases, and 15 bases separated the two germline ends.

The chain combines TRBV25-1 with TRBJ2-7; 9 bases agree with TRBD1. Germline values: CDR1 MGHDK, CDR2 SYGVNS. This CDR3 spans 13 amino acids. The J segment lost 6 bases and the V segment lost 7 bases, leaving 7 bases of the junction unmatched. The CDR3 here is CASTGQGPFEQYF. DNA of the CDR3: TGTGCCAGCACGGGACAGGGTCCCTTCGAGCAGTACTTC.

V is TRBV11-2 and J is TRBJ1-3, with D unresolved. The CDR3 has 14 amino acids. The germline CDR1 and CDR2 sequences are SGHAT and FQNNGV. Trimming removed 5 bases from V and 8 bases from J, with 16 bases in between. The CDR3 reads CASSQSGSGDTIYF. In nucleotides, the CDR3 is TGTGCCAGCAGCCAGAGCGGGTCGGGAGACACCATATATTTT.

This clone was observed once. This sequence joins TRBV29-1 and TRBJ2-3; D gene uncertain. From germline, CDR1 is SQVTM and CDR2 ANQGSEA. There are 14 residues in the CDR3. The V and J ends lost 3 bases and 0 bases respectively, with 10 bases between them. The CDR3 region has the DNA TGCAGCGTTGATAGCATCGGGAGCACAGATACGCAGTATTTT. As protein: CSVDSIGSTDTQYF.

The rearrangement links TRBV4-1 to TRBJ2-3; tentatively, D is TRBD2 (5 bases). Germline CDR1 and CDR2: MGHRA and YSYEKL. V gave up 0 bases and J gave up 2 bases, with 12 bases separating them. The CDR3 sequence is 16 residues long. This CDR3 reads CASSQELSANTDTQYF. CDR3 coding DNA: TGCGCCAGCAGCCAAGAGCTTAGCGCGAACACAGATACGCAGTATTTT.

V usage is TRBV7-9 and J usage is TRBJ1-4; D is unclear. This CDR3 spans 14 amino acids. The V gene's germline CDR1 is SEHNR and CDR2 FQNEAQ (reference sequence). Deletions cut 5 bases from V and 4 bases from J, with 11 bases between. The CDR3 loop reads CASSPAGDNEKLFF. In DNA, the CDR3 is TGTGCCAGCAGCCCCGCAGGTGATAATGAAAAACTGTTTTTT.

The chain is built from TRBV5-6 and TRBJ1-6; D is unresolved. This CDR3 region has 16 residues. V lost 5 bases and J 1 base, leaving 13 bases between the germline ends. The germline V gene has CDR1 SGHDT and CDR2 YYEEEE. The CDR3 here is CASSYRGTSYNSPLHF. The CDR3 DNA sequence: TGTGCCAGCAGTTATCGGGGTACGTCCTATAATTCACCCCTCCACTTT. Drawing the rest from reference TRBV5-6 and TRBJ1-6, the complete variable domain is DAGVTQSPTHLIKTRGQQVTLRCSPKSGHDTVSWYQQALGQGPQFIFQYYEEEERQRGNFPDRFSGHQFPNYSSELNVNALLLGDSALYLCASSYRGTSYNSPLHFGNGTRLTVT.

About this clone itself: The junction does not match germline at one end; this may be a read error. The J gene is TRBJ2-3, the V gene TRBV19; 9 positions match TRBD2. Germline CDR1 and CDR2: LNHDA and SQIVND (reference sequence). CDR3 length: 16 amino acids. CDR3 sequence: CASSIVRGGPTDAQYF. Here the CDR3 DNA reads TGTGCCAGTAGTATAGTGCGGGGGGGCCCAACAGATGCGCAGTATTTT. Full variable domain (remainder filled in from reference TRBV19 and TRBJ2-3): DGGITQSPKYLFRKEGQNVTLSCEQNLNHDAMYWYRQDPGQGLRLIYYSQIVNDFQKGDIAEGYSVSREKKESFPLTVTSAQKNPTAFYLCASSIVRGGPTDAQYFGPGTRLTVL.

The chain employs TRBV6-5 and TRBJ2-7, with D perhaps TRBD1 (5 bases). From germline, CDR1 is MNHEY and CDR2 SVGAGI. V lost 2 bases and J 6 bases, leaving 14 bases between the germline ends. This CDR3 contains 14 residues. CDR3 sequence reads: CASSYRKGLGEQYF. The DNA of the CDR3 is TGTGCCAGCAGTTACAGGAAGGGGCTCGGCGAGCAGTACTTC.

This sequence joins TRBV5-1 and TRBJ1-4; 8 bases fit TRBD1. Germline V gene lookup returns CDR1 SGHRS and CDR2 YFSETQ. CDR3 length equals 14 residues. Trimming at V came to 3 bases and at J to 7 bases, leaving 5 bases not matched to a gene. The CDR3 DNA sequence: TGCGCCAGCAGCTCCGGGACAGGTCTTGAAAAACTGTTTTTT. Translated: CASSSGTGLEKLFF.